These T cell receptor beta chains were read from a single sample in a study of blood T cell repertoires in COVID-19. Assay used: immunoSEQ multiplex PCR; TCRdb lists only in-frame clones, some missing. The sample lists 200,000 to 250,000 clones; 70% to 85% were seen once. The sample consisted of peripheral blood. These receptors were taken from a woman of 80 years or more with acute or convalescent COVID-19. The CDR3 runs from the conserved cysteine through the conserved F or W. The D gene is left open where the match is weak. Some rows mark clone size as missing; the rest say once, few, many or name a class of expanded clone.

D gene	J gene	clone size	V gene	CDR3 protein	CDR3 DNA
.	TRBJ1-1	.	TRBV6-5	CASSYSEGVNTEAFF	TGTGCCAGCAGTTACTCCGAAGGGGTGAACACTGAAGCTTTCTTT
.	TRBJ1-6	.	TRBV9	CASSVAAGLGNSPLHF	TGTGCCAGCAGCGTTGCTGCGGGGCTCGGGAATTCACCCCTCCACTTT
.	TRBJ2-7	.	TRBV23-1	CAGSCRTYEQYF	TGCGCCGGGAGTTGCAGGACCTACGAGCAGTACTTC
.	TRBJ2-3	.	TRBV28	CASRGGISTDTQYF	TGTGCCAGCCGTGGGGGGATTAGCACAGATACGCAGTATTTT
TRBD1	TRBJ1-1	few	TRBV10-2	CASSTQGEDTEAFF	TGCGCCAGCAGTACTCAGGGGGAAGACACTGAAGCTTTCTTT
TRBD1	TRBJ1-2	.	TRBV7-2	CASSSKTGGNYGYTF	TGTGCCAGCAGCTCTAAGACAGGGGGCAACTATGGCTACACCTTC
TRBD2	TRBJ2-5	.	TRBV5-6	CASSLRRLAGETQYF	TGTGCCAGCAGCTTGCGCCGGCTAGCGGGAGAGACCCAGTACTTC
.	TRBJ1-3	few	TRBV18	CASSSGVSGNTIYF	TGTGCCAGCTCATCGGGTGTCTCTGGAAACACCATATATTTT
TRBD1	TRBJ1-1	.	TRBV27	CASSPRRTGDTEAFF	TGTGCCAGCAGTCCCCGAAGGACAGGGGACACTGAAGCTTTCTTT
TRBD1	TRBJ2-2	.	TRBV7-2	CASSLDRGNTGELFF	TGTGCCAGCAGCTTAGACAGGGGGAACACCGGGGAGCTGTTTTTT
TRBD2	TRBJ2-3	once	TRBV28	CASSLGTSGTSADTQYF	TGTGCCAGCAGTTTAGGGACTAGCGGTACATCCGCCGATACGCAGTATTTT
.	TRBJ1-4	.	TRBV20-1	CSARREKLFF	TGCAGTGCTAGGAGGGAAAAACTGTTTTTT
.	TRBJ1-4	.	TRBV29-1	CSGGREDEKLFF	TGCAGCGGTGGAAGGGAGGATGAAAAACTGTTTTTT
.	TRBJ1-5	.	TRBV6-5	CASSSAINQPQHF	TGTGCCAGCAGTTCCGCTATCAATCAGCCCCAGCATTTT
TRBD1	TRBJ1-5	.	TRBV19	CASKLTGGAGLGNQPQHF	TGTGCCAGTAAGCTCACAGGGGGCGCGGGTTTGGGCAATCAGCCCCAGCATTTT
.	TRBJ2-5	once	TRBV29-1	CSVEGGAYQETQYF	TGCAGCGTTGAGGGGGGGGCGTACCAAGAGACCCAGTACTTC
.	TRBJ1-1	.	TRBV2	CASSGLGAANTEAFF	TGTGCCAGCAGCGGTTTGGGGGCCGCGAACACTGAAGCTTTCTTT
TRBD2	TRBJ2-1	once	TRBV6-2/TRBV6-3	CASSSPLTSARRNEQFF	TGTGCCAGCAGCTCCCCCTTGACTAGCGCCCGCAGGAATGAGCAGTTCTTC
TRBD1	TRBJ2-2	many	TRBV19	CASRTGDTNTGELFF	TGTGCCAGTAGGACAGGGGACACGAACACCGGGGAGCTGTTTTTT
TRBD2	TRBJ2-5	.	TRBV18	CASSPLGGEETQYF	TGTGCCAGCTCACCACTTGGGGGGGAAGAGACCCAGTACTTC
TRBD2	TRBJ2-5	.	TRBV6-5	CASSYGEGVETQYF	TGTGCCAGCAGTTACGGGGAGGGTGTAGAGACCCAGTACTTC
TRBD1	TRBJ1-6	.	TRBV6-5	CASSRDRGNSPLHF	TGTGCCAGCAGTCGAGACAGGGGTAATTCACCCCTCCACTTT
TRBD2	TRBJ2-3	.	TRBV7-3	CASSTHLAGGTDTQYF	TGTGCCAGCAGCACACACCTAGCGGGGGGCACAGATACGCAGTATTTT
.	TRBJ1-4	.	TRBV28	CASRPKRQAANEKLFF	TGTGCCAGCAGACCCAAACGACAAGCCGCTAATGAAAAACTGTTTTTT
.	TRBJ1-4	.	TRBV28	CASSFARGGRSEKLFF	TGTGCCAGCAGTTTTGCACGGGGGGGGCGAAGTGAAAAACTGTTTTTT
.	TRBJ2-2	once	TRBV5-4	CASSLGRRAGELFF	TGTGCCAGCAGCTTGGGTCGGAGGGCCGGGGAGCTGTTTTTT
.	TRBJ2-7	.	TRBV4-2	CASSQSPGGGHEQYF	TGTGCCAGCAGCCAGTCACCGGGAGGGGGCCACGAGCAGTACTTC
TRBD1	TRBJ2-7	.	TRBV5-5	CASSQDRGFYEQYF	TGTGCCAGCAGCCAGGACAGGGGGTTCTACGAGCAGTACTTC
TRBD1	TRBJ2-3	once	TRBV7-8	CASSLAQGADTQYF	TGTGCCAGCAGCTTAGCGCAGGGGGCAGATACGCAGTATTTT
TRBD1	TRBJ2-2	.	TRBV5-1	CASSLTGQGNTGELFF	TGCGCCAGCAGCTTAACGGGACAGGGGAACACCGGGGAGCTGTTTTTT
TRBD2	TRBJ2-5	.	TRBV3-1/TRBV3-2	CASSQDPASGGPQETQYF	TGTGCCAGCAGCCAAGATCCAGCTAGCGGGGGGCCGCAAGAGACCCAGTACTTC
TRBD1	TRBJ1-2	few	TRBV5-3	CARSTLTGFVSGYTF	TGTGCCAGAAGCACCCTGACAGGGTTCGTAAGTGGCTACACCTTC
.	TRBJ2-7	.	TRBV6-2/TRBV6-3	CASSFRVPYEQYF	TGTGCCAGCAGTTTTCGGGTCCCCTACGAGCAGTACTTC
TRBD1	TRBJ2-1	.	TRBV5-1	CATSSRDRVSYNEQFF	TGCGCCACCTCCTCCAGGGACAGGGTCTCCTACAATGAGCAGTTCTTC
.	TRBJ2-7	.	TRBV6-2/TRBV6-3	CASSYVPGPGGEQYF	TGTGCCAGCAGTTACGTTCCCGGCCCGGGTGGGGAGCAGTACTTC
.	TRBJ2-5	few	TRBV4-1	CASRGGETQYF	TGCGCCAGCAGGGGCGGGGAGACCCAGTACTTC
.	TRBJ2-1	.	TRBV29-1	CSVRSSLTYNEQFF	TGCAGCGTTCGGTCCTCACTAACATACAATGAGCAGTTCTTC
.	TRBJ2-5	.	TRBV30	CAWSVTGVVRETQYF	TGTGCCTGGAGTGTAACGGGAGTAGTTAGAGAGACCCAGTACTTC
.	TRBJ2-3	.	TRBV6-5	CASSQTYAGTDTQYF	TGTGCCAGCAGCCAGACTTATGCGGGCACAGATACGCAGTATTTT
.	TRBJ2-3	.	TRBV27	CASSLSSVNTQYF	TGTGCCAGCAGTTTATCGTCGGTAAATACGCAGTATTTT
.	TRBJ2-2	few	TRBV7-8	CASSLSGRANTGELFF	TGTGCCAGCAGCTTATCTGGCAGGGCGAACACCGGGGAGCTGTTTTTT
.	TRBJ2-6	once	TRBV6-2/TRBV6-3	CASSPTQRLTGANVLTF	TGTGCCAGCAGCCCGACACAGCGGTTAACTGGGGCCAACGTCCTGACTTTC
.	TRBJ2-5	.	TRBV2	CASTRQQETQYF	TGTGCCAGCACCCGACAGCAAGAGACCCAGTACTTC
.	TRBJ1-6	.	TRBV2	CASRGDGGSPLHF	TGTGCCAGCAGGGGAGACGGGGGTTCACCCCTCCACTTT
TRBD2	TRBJ2-3	.	TRBV5-1	CASSGSISGRANTDTQYF	TGCGCCAGCAGCGGTTCTATCAGCGGGAGGGCAAACACAGATACGCAGTATTTT